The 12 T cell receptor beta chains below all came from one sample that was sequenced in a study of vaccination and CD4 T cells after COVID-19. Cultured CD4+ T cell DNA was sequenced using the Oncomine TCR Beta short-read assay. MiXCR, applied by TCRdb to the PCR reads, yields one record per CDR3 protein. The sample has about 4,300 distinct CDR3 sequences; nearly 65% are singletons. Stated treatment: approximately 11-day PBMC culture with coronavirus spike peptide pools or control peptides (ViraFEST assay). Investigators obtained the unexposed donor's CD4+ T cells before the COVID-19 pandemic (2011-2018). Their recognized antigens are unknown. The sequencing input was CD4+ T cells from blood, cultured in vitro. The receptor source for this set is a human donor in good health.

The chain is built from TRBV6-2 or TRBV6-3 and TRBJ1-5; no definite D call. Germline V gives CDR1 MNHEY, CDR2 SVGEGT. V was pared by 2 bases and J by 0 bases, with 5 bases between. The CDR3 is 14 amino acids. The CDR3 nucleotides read TGTGCCAGCAGTTACAGTTATAGCAATCAGCCCCAGCATTTT. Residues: CASSYSYSNQPQHF.

The CDR3 coding sequence is TGCGCCAGCAGCTCGGGGGGTCTGAACACCGGGGAGCTGTTTTTT. Protein: CASSSGGLNTGELFF. This chain joins TRBV5-1 and TRBJ2-2, with 7 bases matching TRBD2. Trimming cost V 3 bases and J 1 base; bases outside gene matches: 3. This CDR3 spans 15 amino acids. Germline CDR1 reads SGHRS; CDR2 reads YFSETQ.

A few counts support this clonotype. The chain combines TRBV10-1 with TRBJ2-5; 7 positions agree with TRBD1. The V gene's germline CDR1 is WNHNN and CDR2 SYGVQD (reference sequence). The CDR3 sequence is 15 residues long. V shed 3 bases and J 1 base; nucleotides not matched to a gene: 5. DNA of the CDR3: TGCGCCAGCAGTGATTACCGGGACAGCCAAGAGACCCAGTACTTC. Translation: CASSDYRDSQETQYF.

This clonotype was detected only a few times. In DNA, the CDR3 is TGTGCCAGCAGTGCGGTTGGAGCAACTAATGAAAAACTGTTTTTT. Its translation is CASSAVGATNEKLFF. The chain carries TRBV6-1 and TRBJ1-4; D gene unclear. The CDR3 is 15 amino acids. The germline CDR1 and CDR2 sequences are MNHNS and SASEGT. Trimming cost V 4 bases and J 0 bases, with 9 bases left between them.

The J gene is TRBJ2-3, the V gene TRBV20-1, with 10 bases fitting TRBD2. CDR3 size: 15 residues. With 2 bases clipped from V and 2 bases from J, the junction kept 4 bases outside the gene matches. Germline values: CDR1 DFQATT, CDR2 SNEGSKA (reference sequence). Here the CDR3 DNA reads TGCAGTGCTAGAACTAGCGGGGCCCTCACAGATACGCAGTATTTT. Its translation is CSARTSGALTDTQYF.

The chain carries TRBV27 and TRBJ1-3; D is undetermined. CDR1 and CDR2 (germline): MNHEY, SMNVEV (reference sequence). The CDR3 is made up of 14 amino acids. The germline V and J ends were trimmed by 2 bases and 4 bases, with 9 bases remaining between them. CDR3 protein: CASSLTRFGNTIYF. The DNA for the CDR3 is TGTGCCAGCAGTTTAACAAGGTTCGGAAACACCATATATTTT.

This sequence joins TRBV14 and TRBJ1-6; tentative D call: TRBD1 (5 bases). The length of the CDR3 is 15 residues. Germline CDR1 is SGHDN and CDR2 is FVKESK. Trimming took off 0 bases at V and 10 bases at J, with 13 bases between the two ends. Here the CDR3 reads CASSQDPQGRSPLHF. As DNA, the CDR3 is TGTGCCAGCAGCCAAGATCCCCAGGGACGGTCACCCCTCCACTTT.

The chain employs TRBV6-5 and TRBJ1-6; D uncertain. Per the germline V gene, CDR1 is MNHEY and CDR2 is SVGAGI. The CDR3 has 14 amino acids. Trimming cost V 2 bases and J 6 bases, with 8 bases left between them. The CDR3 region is CASSYQDFNSPLHF. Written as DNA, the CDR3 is TGTGCCAGCAGTTACCAGGATTTTAATTCACCCCTCCACTTT.

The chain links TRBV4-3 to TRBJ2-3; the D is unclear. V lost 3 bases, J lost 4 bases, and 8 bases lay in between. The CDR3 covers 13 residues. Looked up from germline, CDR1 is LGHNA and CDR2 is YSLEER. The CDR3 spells CASSQIGADTQYF. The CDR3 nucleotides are TGCGCCAGCAGCCAGATTGGAGCAGATACGCAGTATTTT.

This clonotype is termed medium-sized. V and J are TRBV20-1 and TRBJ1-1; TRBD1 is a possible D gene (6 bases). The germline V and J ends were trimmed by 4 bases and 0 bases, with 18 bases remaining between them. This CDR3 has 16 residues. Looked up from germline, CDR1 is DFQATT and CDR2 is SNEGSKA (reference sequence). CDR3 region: CSATGSGAAMNTEAFF. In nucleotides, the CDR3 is TGCAGTGCTACGGGCTCAGGGGCCGCTATGAACACTGAAGCTTTCTTT.

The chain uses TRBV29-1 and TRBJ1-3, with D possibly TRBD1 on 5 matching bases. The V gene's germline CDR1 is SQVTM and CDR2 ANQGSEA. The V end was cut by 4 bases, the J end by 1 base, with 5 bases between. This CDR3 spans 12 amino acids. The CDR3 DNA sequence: TGCAGCGTTGCAGGGTCTGGAAACACCATATATTTT. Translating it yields CSVAGSGNTIYF.

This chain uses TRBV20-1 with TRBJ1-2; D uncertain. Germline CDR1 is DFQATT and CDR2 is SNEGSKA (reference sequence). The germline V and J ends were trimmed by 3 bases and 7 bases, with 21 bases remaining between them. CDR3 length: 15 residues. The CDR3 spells CSASSGVSPLSGYTF. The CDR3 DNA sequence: TGCAGTGCTAGTAGCGGGGTATCTCCGTTGTCTGGCTACACCTTC.